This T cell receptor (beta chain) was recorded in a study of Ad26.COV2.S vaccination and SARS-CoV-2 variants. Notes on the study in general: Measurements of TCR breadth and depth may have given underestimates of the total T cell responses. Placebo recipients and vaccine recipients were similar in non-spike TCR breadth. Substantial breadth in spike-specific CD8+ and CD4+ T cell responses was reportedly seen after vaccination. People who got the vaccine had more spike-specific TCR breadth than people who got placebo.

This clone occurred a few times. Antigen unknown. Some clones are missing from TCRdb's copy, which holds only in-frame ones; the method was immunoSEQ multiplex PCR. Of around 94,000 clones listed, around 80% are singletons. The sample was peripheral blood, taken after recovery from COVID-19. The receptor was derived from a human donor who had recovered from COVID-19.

CDR3 in amino acids: CASSLTVGSGEETQYF. CDR3 nucleotide sequence: TGTGCCAGCAGCCTCACAGTGGGGTCGGGGGAAGAGACCCAGTACTTC. The chain carries TRBV7-9 and TRBJ2-5; D might be TRBD2 (6 bases). This CDR3 contains 16 residues. Germline CDR1 reads SEHNR; CDR2 reads FQNEAQ (reference sequence). V gave up 5 bases and J gave up 3 bases, with 19 bases separating them.